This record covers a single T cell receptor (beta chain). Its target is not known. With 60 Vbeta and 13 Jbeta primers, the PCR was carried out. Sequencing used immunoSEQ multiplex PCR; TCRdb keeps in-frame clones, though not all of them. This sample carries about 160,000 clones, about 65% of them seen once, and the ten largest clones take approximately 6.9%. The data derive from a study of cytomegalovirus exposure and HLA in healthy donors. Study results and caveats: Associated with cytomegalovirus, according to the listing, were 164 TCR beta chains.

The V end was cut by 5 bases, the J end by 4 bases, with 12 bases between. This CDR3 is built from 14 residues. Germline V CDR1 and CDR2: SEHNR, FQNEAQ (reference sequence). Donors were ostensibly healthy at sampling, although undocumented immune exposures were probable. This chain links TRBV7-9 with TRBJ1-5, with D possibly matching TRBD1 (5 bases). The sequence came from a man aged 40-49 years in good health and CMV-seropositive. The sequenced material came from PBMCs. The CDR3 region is CASSPGGGNQPQHF. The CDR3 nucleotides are TGTGCCAGCAGCCCTGGGGGGGGGAATCAGCCCCAGCATTTT.